This T cell receptor (beta chain) was documented in a study of chemoradiotherapy in HPV16-positive cancers. Overall study: Functional T-cell assays on a couple of HPV16-positive patients' cells defined candidate HPV-specific clones and common TCR motifs. Study-level results: In HPV16-positive patients, HPV-responsive T-cell expansion tracked better recurrence-free survival. Candidate HPV-specific clones and E7-related TCR motifs grew in tumor during treatment.

J was trimmed by 0 bases and V by 4 bases; bases with no gene match: 2. The germline gives CDR1 WNHNN, CDR2 SYGVQD (reference sequence). This CDR3 contains 15 residues. Profiled with immunoSEQ multiplex PCR; TCRdb holds only in-frame clones, not every one. The sample yields fewer than 20,000 clones, more than 80% seen once. Repeated repertoire sampling spanned the course of chemoradiotherapy. A note on this clone: Its antigen is currently unknown.

This clonotype originated in a human donor with HPV-associated anogenital cancer. The chain couples TRBV10-1 to TRBJ2-2; TRBD2 matches 7 bases. The input for sequencing was blood, taken from a patient who underwent chemoradiotherapy. The CDR3 loop reads CASSVTSANTGELFF. CDR3 sequence (DNA): TGCGCCAGCAGTGTAACTAGCGCGAACACCGGGGAGCTGTTTTTT.